This T cell receptor beta chain was sequenced in a study of long-term antiretroviral therapy in people with HIV. Study results and caveats: Pre-ART-expanded clones dominated the repertoire at all time points. On ART adherence, viral resistance or therapy changes, no data were available.

On this clone itself: Its target is unknown.

Survey-level immunoSEQ v3.0 assays were run. Libraries were prepared by immunoSEQ multiplex PCR; TCRdb keeps only in-frame clonotypes and omits some of them. The table lists 15,000 to 20,000 clones, about 95% of them singletons. Germline V gene data show CDR1 as SGHTA and CDR2 as FQGNSA. This CDR3 spans 14 amino acids. V was cut by 2 bases and J by 4 bases, with 12 bases left in between. This receptor was obtained from a woman in her forties or fifties with HIV. This specimen was unsorted PBMCs, taken 6.4 years after starting antiretroviral therapy. J is TRBJ2-7 and V is TRBV7-2; D could derive from TRBD1 or TRBD2 (6 bases each). This CDR3 reads CASSLPQGGYEQYF. The CDR3 DNA reads TGTGCCAGCAGCTTACCGCAAGGGGGGTACGAGCAGTACTTC. Based on the CDR3 plus reference TRBV7-2 and TRBJ2-7, the full variable domain is GAGVSQSPSNKVTEKGKDVELRCDPISGHTALYWYRQSLGQGLEFLIYFQGNSAPDKSGLPSDRFSAERTGGSVSTLTIQRTQQEDSAVYLCASSLPQGGYEQYFGPGTRLTVT.